This is a list of T cell receptor beta chains from one sample in a study of blood T cell repertoires in COVID-19. Profiling relied on immunoSEQ multiplex PCR, and the TCRdb table lists in-frame clones only, not all of them. The sample lists under 200,000 clones, around 89% seen once, with 5% to 6.5% in the top ten. The sample consisted of peripheral blood. These receptors were obtained from a middle-aged man with active or convalescent COVID-19. CDR3s include the opening cysteine and the closing phenylalanine or tryptophan. Each record gives: clone size, V gene, J gene, D gene, CDR3 DNA, CDR3 protein. A D gene is named only where the DNA matches it firmly. For some rows the clone size is stated as once, few or many, or as a class when expanded; others skip it.

-	TRBV12-5	TRBJ2-7	-	TGTGCTAGTGGTTTGGTAACCCAGCAGGGAGGATTCTACGAGCAGTACTTC	CASGLVTQQGGFYEQYF
-	TRBV12-5	TRBJ1-2	TRBD1	TGTGCTAGTGGTTTGGGGACAGGGTCTCATGGCTACACCTTC	CASGLGTGSHGYTF
-	TRBV13	TRBJ1-6	-	TGTGCCAGCAGCCAGGGTGTAGGGCCACGGTCACCCCTCCACTTT	CASSQGVGPRSPLHF
-	TRBV7-2	TRBJ1-2	TRBD1	TGTGCCAGCAGCTTTTCAGGGGGTGGCTACACCTTC	CASSFSGGGYTF
-	TRBV4-2	TRBJ1-4	TRBD1	TGTGCCGGCAGCCAAGAGAGGGGGCTAGTAGGTGAAAAACTGTTTTTT	CAGSQERGLVGEKLFF
-	TRBV19	TRBJ2-1	TRBD2	TGTGCCAGTAGTATGGGCGGGGGGGCGGATGAGCAGTTCTTC	CASSMGGGADEQFF
-	TRBV3-1/TRBV3-2	TRBJ2-3	-	TGTGCCAGCAGCCACTTTGGCGGGGACACAGATACGCAGTATTTT	CASSHFGGDTDTQYF
-	TRBV11-2	TRBJ2-5	TRBD2	TGTGCCAGCAGCCCAACGCCGATTAGCGGGAGTCTTGGGGAGACCCAGTACTTC	CASSPTPISGSLGETQYF
-	TRBV4-1	TRBJ2-2	TRBD1	TGCGCCAGCAGCCAAGGAGGGGGCCTCATCGGGGAGCTGTTTTTT	CASSQGGGLIGELFF
-	TRBV7-2	TRBJ2-7	TRBD1	TGTGCCAGCAGCTTAGCCGGACAGGGACAGAGTTACGAGCAGTACTTC	CASSLAGQGQSYEQYF
-	TRBV7-6	TRBJ1-4	-	TGTGCCAGCAGCTTAGCACCTGCGGGAAAACTGTTTTTT	CASSLAPAGKLFF
-	TRBV28	TRBJ2-7	TRBD1	TGTGCCAGCAAACCTCGAGCAGGGACAGGGGAGCAGTACTTC	CASKPRAGTGEQYF
-	TRBV27	TRBJ2-7	TRBD2	TGTGCCAGCAGTTTATCTTCCCTAGCGGGGGCCTACGAGCAGTACTTC	CASSLSSLAGAYEQYF
-	TRBV5-6	TRBJ2-5	TRBD1	TGTGCCAGCAGCCGGACAGGGGGCAGGGAGACCCAGTACTTC	CASSRTGGRETQYF
-	TRBV7-6	TRBJ2-2	-	TGTGCCAGCAGCTTAAGGGGACCGGGACAGAACACCGGGGAGCTGTTTTTT	CASSLRGPGQNTGELFF
-	TRBV10-3	TRBJ1-3	-	TGTGCCATCAGTGCCCCAGGGTCTACCTACTCTGGAAACACCATATATTTT	CAISAPGSTYSGNTIYF
-	TRBV6-2/TRBV6-3	TRBJ2-5	-	TGTGCCAGCAGTTACTTCCGGGAGACCCAGTACTTC	CASSYFRETQYF
-	TRBV28	TRBJ1-6	-	TGTGCCACCCGAGGACAGCCCTATAATTCACCCCTCCACTTT	CATRGQPYNSPLHF
-	TRBV6-1	TRBJ2-4	-	TGTGCCAGCAGTGATTCAGGGCTTGCCAAAAACATTCAGTACTTC	CASSDSGLAKNIQYF
-	TRBV29-1	TRBJ1-3	-	TGCAGCGTTGAGACAGACTCTGGAAACACCATATATTTT	CSVETDSGNTIYF
-	TRBV12-3/TRBV12-4	TRBJ1-5	-	TGTGCCAGCAGTTTTATCGGGCAGCCCCAGCATTTT	CASSFIGQPQHF
once	TRBV12-5	TRBJ2-5	-	TGTGCTAGTGGTTTGGGCAGGGTCGGGGAGACCCAGTACTTC	CASGLGRVGETQYF
-	TRBV27	TRBJ1-3	-	TGTGCCAGCAGTACCCGGACAGGAAACACCATATATTTT	CASSTRTGNTIYF
-	TRBV3-1/TRBV3-2	TRBJ1-2	TRBD1	TGTGCCACCGCAAATGGACAGGGTAGGAATGGCTACACCTTC	CATANGQGRNGYTF
-	TRBV19	TRBJ1-5	-	TGTGCCACTCTGGGAGGTCTGAGCAATCAGCCCCAGCATTTT	CATLGGLSNQPQHF
-	TRBV7-9	TRBJ1-1	TRBD1	TGTGCCAGCAGCCATACCGGGACAGGGATGACTGAAGCTTTCTTT	CASSHTGTGMTEAFF
once	TRBV6-5	TRBJ2-7	TRBD1	TGTGCCAGCAGTTTTAGGGACAGGATTCTTGACGAGCAGTACTTC	CASSFRDRILDEQYF
-	TRBV5-1	TRBJ1-5	TRBD1	TGCGCCAGCAGCCGCGGACAGGGAGATCAGCCCCAGCATTTT	CASSRGQGDQPQHF
-	TRBV19	TRBJ2-7	TRBD2	TGTGCCAGTAGTTGGCTAGCGGGGCATTACGAGCAGTACTTC	CASSWLAGHYEQYF
-	TRBV6-1	TRBJ2-7	TRBD2	TGTGCCAGCAGTGAAGCGTTTGGGGAGGGCGAGCAGTACTTC	CASSEAFGEGEQYF
-	TRBV5-1	TRBJ2-2	-	TGCGCCAGCAATTCCGGACAGCACACCGGGGAGCTGTTTTTT	CASNSGQHTGELFF
-	TRBV18	TRBJ2-5	TRBD1	TGTGCCAGCTCACCATTTCAGGGGGCGTCGACTCAAGAGACCCAGTACTTC	CASSPFQGASTQETQYF
-	TRBV7-3	TRBJ1-1	-	TGTGCCAGCAGCCCACGTGGGACACCGAACACTGAAGCTTTCTTT	CASSPRGTPNTEAFF
-	TRBV18	TRBJ2-3	TRBD1	TGTGCCAGCTCTCCAGGGACAGGGAGTTCTTCAGATACGCAGTATTTT	CASSPGTGSSSDTQYF
-	TRBV7-8	TRBJ1-5	TRBD1	TGTGCCAGCAGCACCGGGACAGGGGGTCAGCCCCAGCATTTT	CASSTGTGGQPQHF
-	TRBV6-4	TRBJ1-5	-	TGTGCCAGCAGTTCCAGGATTTGGGAGCCCCAGCATTTT	CASSSRIWEPQHF